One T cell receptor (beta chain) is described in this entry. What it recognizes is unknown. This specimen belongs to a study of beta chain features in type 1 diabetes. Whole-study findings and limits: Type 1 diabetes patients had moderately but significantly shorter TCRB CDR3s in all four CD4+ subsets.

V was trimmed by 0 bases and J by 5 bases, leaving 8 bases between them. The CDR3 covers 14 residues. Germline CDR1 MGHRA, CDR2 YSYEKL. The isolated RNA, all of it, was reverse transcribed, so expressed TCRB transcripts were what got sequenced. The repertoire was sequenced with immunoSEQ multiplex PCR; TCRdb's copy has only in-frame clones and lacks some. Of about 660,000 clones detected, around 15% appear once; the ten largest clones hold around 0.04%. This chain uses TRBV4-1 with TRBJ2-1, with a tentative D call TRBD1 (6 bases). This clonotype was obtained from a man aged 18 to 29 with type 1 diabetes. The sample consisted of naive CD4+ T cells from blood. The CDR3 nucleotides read TGCGCCAGCAGCCAAGAGGACAGAAACAATGAGCAGTTCTTC. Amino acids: CASSQEDRNNEQFF.